This TCR beta chain was found in a study of blood T cells in healthy people across ages. Trimming cost V 3 bases and J 4 bases, with 18 bases left between them. Germline lookup yields CDR1 DFQATT and CDR2 SNEGSKA (reference sequence). This CDR3 has 15 amino acids. Donors ranged from roughly 6 to 90 years old and were healthy Caucasians in Russia. A second PCR, run for about 6 to 11 cycles, used a sample-barcoded 5' primer plus a J-beta primer mix. TCRdb independently ran MiXCR on the 5' RACE reads; one entry per CDR3 protein. The repertoire includes around 1,600,000 distinct CDR3 sequences, about 45% of them detected once, and approximately 4.1% sits in the top ten.

This sequence was found in a woman younger than 35 in good health. The chain employs TRBV20-1 and TRBJ1-2; a possible D gene is TRBD1 (5 bases). Sequencing was carried out using blood. DNA for the CDR3: TGCAGTGCTAGGGTCGACAGCCGTAAGTCCTATGGCTACACCTTC. Translation: CSARVDSRKSYGYTF.